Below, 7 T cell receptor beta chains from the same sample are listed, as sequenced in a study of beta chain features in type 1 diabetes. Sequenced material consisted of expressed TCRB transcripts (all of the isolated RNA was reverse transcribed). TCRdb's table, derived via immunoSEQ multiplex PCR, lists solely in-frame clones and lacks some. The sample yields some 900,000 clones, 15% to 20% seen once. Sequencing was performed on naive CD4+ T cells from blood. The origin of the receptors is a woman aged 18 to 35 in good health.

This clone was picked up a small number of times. CDR3 nucleotides: TGTGCCAGCTCCAGGGGCCCTCACGCCGACGAGCAGTACTTC. Its translation is CASSRGPHADEQYF. The chain carries TRBV7-3 and TRBJ2-7, with D possibly matching TRBD1 (6 bases). The CDR3 is 14 residues long. V was pared by 8 bases and J by 5 bases, with 19 bases between. CDR1 is SGHTA and CDR2 is FQGTGA in the germline V gene.

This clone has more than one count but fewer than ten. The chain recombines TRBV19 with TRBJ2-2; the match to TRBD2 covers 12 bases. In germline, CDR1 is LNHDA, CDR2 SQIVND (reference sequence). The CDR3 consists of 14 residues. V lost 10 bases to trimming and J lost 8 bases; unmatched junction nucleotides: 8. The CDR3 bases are TGTGCCACCGAGACTAGCGGGAGAATAGGGGAGCTGTTTTTT. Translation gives CATETSGRIGELFF.

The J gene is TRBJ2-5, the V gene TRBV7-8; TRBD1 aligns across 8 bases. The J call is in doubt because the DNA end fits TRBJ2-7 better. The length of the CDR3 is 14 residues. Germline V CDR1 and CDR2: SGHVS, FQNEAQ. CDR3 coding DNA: TGTGCCAGCAGCTTTGGGACAGGCTCCTACGAGCAGTACTTC. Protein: CASSFGTGSYEQYF.

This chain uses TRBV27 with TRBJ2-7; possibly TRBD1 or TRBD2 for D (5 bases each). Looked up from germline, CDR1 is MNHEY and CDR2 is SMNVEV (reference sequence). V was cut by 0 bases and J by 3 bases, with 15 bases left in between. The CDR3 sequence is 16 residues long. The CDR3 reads CASSLSGGGRGYEQYF. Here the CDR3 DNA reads TGTGCCAGCAGTTTATCAGGTGGGGGACGGGGCTACGAGCAGTACTTC.

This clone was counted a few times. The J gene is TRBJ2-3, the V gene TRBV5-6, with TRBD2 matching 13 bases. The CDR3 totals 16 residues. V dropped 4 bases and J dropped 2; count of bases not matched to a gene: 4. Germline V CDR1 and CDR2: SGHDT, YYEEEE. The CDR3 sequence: CASSPGLAGSTDTQYF. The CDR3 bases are TGTGCCAGCAGCCCGGGACTAGCGGGGTCCACAGATACGCAGTATTTT.

The CDR3 sequence: CASIGDGGTGELFF. DNA of the CDR3: TGTGCCAGCATTGGGGACGGGGGCACCGGGGAGCTGTTTTTT. V usage is TRBV2 and J usage is TRBJ2-2, with D perhaps TRBD2 (6 bases). V was clipped by 7 bases and J by 4 bases, with 13 bases between them. The CDR3 contains 14 residues. Germline CDR1 is SNHLY and CDR2 is FYNNEI. Looking up the rest from reference TRBV2 and TRBJ2-2 gives the full variable domain: EPEVTQTPSHQVTQMGQEVILRCVPISNHLYFYWYRQILGQKVEFLVSFYNNEISEKSEIFDDQFSVERPDGSNFTLKIRSTKLEDSAMYFCASIGDGGTGELFFGEGSRLTVL.

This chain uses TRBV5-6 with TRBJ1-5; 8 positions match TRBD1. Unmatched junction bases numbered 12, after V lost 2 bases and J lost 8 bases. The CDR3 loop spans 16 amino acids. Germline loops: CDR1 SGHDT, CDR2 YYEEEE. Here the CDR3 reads CASSLIKTGVSEPQHF. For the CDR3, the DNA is TGTGCCAGCAGCTTAATTAAGACAGGGGTGAGTGAGCCCCAGCATTTT.